Below are 26 T cell receptor beta chains sequenced from a single sample in a study of long-term antiretroviral therapy in people with HIV. A v3.0 immunoSEQ assay was performed at survey level. Here immunoSEQ multiplex PCR was the method, and the copy in TCRdb shows in-frame clones only, minus some. The sample has around 28,000 clones, 75% to 90% seen once; the top ten hold more than 8%. The sequenced sample was unsorted PBMCs, obtained around 2.8 years after starting antiretroviral therapy. These receptors were taken from a young man with HIV.

Relative to its sample, this clone is medium-sized. CDR3 sequence reads: CASSQDPRGLDTQYF. CDR3 nucleotide sequence: TGCGCCAGCAGCCAAGATCCGCGGGGTCTGGATACGCAGTATTTT. The chain employs TRBV4-1 and TRBJ2-3, with a tentative D call TRBD2 (6 bases). The germline CDR1 and CDR2 sequences are MGHRA and YSYEKL. The V end lost 0 bases, the J end lost 6 bases, and 13 bases lay between the germline ends. CDR3 length equals 15 residues.

The chain has TRBV4-3 and TRBJ2-2, with D hard to call. Germline-derived CDR1 and CDR2 are LGHNA and YSLEER. This CDR3 has 15 residues. V dropped 1 base and J dropped 4 bases, with 10 bases sitting between them. CDR3 coding DNA: TGCGCCAGCAGCCAAGGAGCAGCCCTCACCGGGGAGCTGTTTTTT. Translated: CASSQGAALTGELFF.

The genes are TRBV9 and TRBJ2-7, with TRBD1 identical over 7 bases. The CDR3 covers 18 residues. V shed 3 bases and J 2 bases; nucleotides not matched to a gene: 17. CDR1 and CDR2 (germline): SGDLS, YYNGEE. The chain's CDR3 is CASSARPGWDSNPYEQYF. DNA for the CDR3: TGTGCCAGCAGCGCCCGCCCGGGATGGGACAGCAACCCCTACGAGCAGTACTTC.

This chain connects TRBV14 to TRBJ2-1, with D possibly being TRBD1 (5 bases). The CDR3 spans 14 residues. V lost 4 bases and J lost 6, with 13 bases in between. Germline assignment: CDR1 SGHDN and CDR2 FVKESK. CDR3 sequence: CASSPRTFPNEQFF. The DNA for the CDR3 is TGTGCCAGCAGCCCCAGGACATTTCCCAATGAGCAGTTCTTC.

This clone was seen just once. The J gene is TRBJ2-3, the V gene TRBV9; D gene unclear. The V gene lost 4 bases and the J gene lost 3 bases, with 15 bases spanning the gap. The germline gives CDR1 SGDLS, CDR2 YYNGEE. The CDR3 contains 15 residues. For the CDR3, the DNA is TGTGCCAGCAGCCCCTCGGCCACACCAACAGATACGCAGTATTTT. Amino acid sequence: CASSPSATPTDTQYF.

This sequence joins TRBV30 and TRBJ1-3; 8 bases fit TRBD1. V was pared by 1 base and J by 2 bases, with 10 bases of the junction left unmatched. CDR1 and CDR2 from the germline V gene are GTSNPN and SVGIG (reference sequence). The CDR3 runs to 17 residues. The CDR3 sequence is CAWSGIGQGAAGNTIYF. The CDR3 nucleotides are TGTGCCTGGAGTGGTATAGGACAGGGAGCGGCTGGAAACACCATATATTTT.

As DNA, the CDR3 is TGTGCCAGCAGCCTACCCACAGGGGTGAACACTGAAGCTTTCTTT. It specifies CASSLPTGVNTEAFF. The chain employs TRBV7-9 and TRBJ1-1, with TRBD1 matching 7 bases. Trimming at V came to 5 bases and at J to 0 bases, leaving 6 bases not matched to a gene. The CDR3 is 15 residues long. Germline V gives CDR1 SEHNR, CDR2 FQNEAQ (reference sequence).

The rearrangement links TRBV19 to TRBJ1-2, with 7 bases identical to TRBD1. The CDR3 totals 15 residues. Germline V gene sequence: CDR1 LNHDA, CDR2 SQIVND (reference sequence). The V and J ends lost 8 bases and 3 bases, in that order; junction bases with no gene match: 12. The CDR3 DNA reads as TGTGCCAGTCAACCTGGGGACAGTCCTTACTATGGCTACACCTTC. It translates to CASQPGDSPYYGYTF.

CDR3 bases: TGTGCCAGCTCACCGTTGGGACAAGAGACCCAGTACTTC. Amino acids: CASSPLGQETQYF. The chain has TRBV18 and TRBJ2-5; no clear D gene. CDR3 length: 13 amino acids. The germline V and J ends were trimmed by 3 bases and 2 bases, with 7 bases remaining between them. The V gene's germline CDR1 is KGHSH and CDR2 LQKENI.

This chain uses TRBV27 with TRBJ1-5; the D is unclear. Germline lookup yields CDR1 MNHEY and CDR2 SMNVEV (reference sequence). The V end lost 3 bases, the J end lost 3 bases, and 9 bases lay between the germline ends. The CDR3 has 14 residues. In DNA, the CDR3 is TGTGCCAGCAGTTTCGTCGGGCTCAATCAGCCCCAGCATTTT. It translates to CASSFVGLNQPQHF.

In its sample, this clone was seen a few times. The rearrangement joins TRBV28 to TRBJ1-6, with TRBD1 matching over 7 bases. Germline V gives CDR1 MDHEN, CDR2 SYDVKM. This CDR3 is 15 amino acids long. The trim removed 5 bases at V and 7 bases at J, leaving 8 bases unmatched. The CDR3 DNA reads as TGTGCCAGCAGTCCTAGACAGGGTGGGAATTCACCCCTCCACTTT. Translated, it gives CASSPRQGGNSPLHF.

J is TRBJ2-7 and V is TRBV13, with a weak D call TRBD1 (6 bases). The CDR3 is 13 residues long. V was clipped by 5 bases and J by 6 bases, with 14 bases between them. Germline CDR1 is PRHDT and CDR2 is FYEKMQ (reference sequence). In DNA form, the CDR3 reads TGTGCCAGCAGCCCCTCCCTAGGGGGCGAGCAGTACTTC. This sequence encodes CASSPSLGGEQYF.

By its share, this clone is medium-sized. Additional DNA sequences in this sample encode the identical CDR3. The V gene is TRBV10-3, the J gene TRBJ2-1; D is uncertain. Trimming pared 4 bases from V and 7 bases from J, leaving 5 bases between. Germline lookup yields CDR1 ENHRY and CDR2 SYGVKD. The CDR3 sequence is 11 residues long. For the CDR3, the DNA is TGTGCCATCAGTGTAGGTAATGAGCAGTTCTTC. It codes for CAISVGNEQFF.

This clone is a singleton in its sample. The chain employs TRBV4-3 and TRBJ2-7, with D tentatively TRBD2 (6 bases). Trimming removed 2 bases from V and 2 bases from J, with 16 bases in between. CDR1 and CDR2 (germline): LGHNA, YSLEER. The length of the CDR3 is 16 residues. CDR3 residues: CASSQLAVGPPYEQYF. CDR3 bases: TGCGCCAGCAGCCAATTAGCGGTGGGCCCGCCCTACGAGCAGTACTTC.

The chain carries TRBV29-1 and TRBJ2-7; TRBD1 agrees at 7 bases. This CDR3 contains 13 residues. Trimming at V came to 5 bases and at J to 3 bases, leaving 7 bases not matched to a gene. Germline V gene lookup returns CDR1 SQVTM and CDR2 ANQGSEA. In DNA, the CDR3 is TGCAGCGTTTCCGGGACAGACGACTACGAGCAGTACTTC. This translates into CSVSGTDDYEQYF.

This clone was counted a few times. The CDR3 protein is CASTNTPLAKNIQYF. The CDR3 nucleotides read TGTGCCAGCACTAACACCCCTTTAGCCAAAAACATTCAGTACTTC. This chain joins TRBV28 and TRBJ2-4, with D unclear. The CDR3 is 15 residues long. Trimming took 7 bases from V and 0 from J, leaving 13 bases between them. Per germline, CDR1 MDHEN and CDR2 SYDVKM.

This chain connects TRBV5-6 to TRBJ2-5; weak D call: TRBD1 (6 bases). This CDR3 region has 13 residues. Germline CDR1 is SGHDT and CDR2 is YYEEEE. V lost 1 base and J 5 bases, leaving 9 bases between the germline ends. The CDR3 here is CASSLSGVETQYF. The CDR3 bases are TGTGCCAGCAGCTTGTCAGGGGTGGAGACCCAGTACTTC.

The chain employs TRBV10-3 and TRBJ2-3; TRBD2 might be the D (7 bases). CDR3 size: 16 residues. Trimming stripped 3 bases from V and 0 bases from J, with 13 bases between. The germline V gene encodes CDR1 ENHRY and CDR2 SYGVKD. CDR3 nucleotides: TGTGCCATCAGTGAATTGGGGGGGGCTAGCACAGATACGCAGTATTTT. Its translation is CAISELGGASTDTQYF.

This clone was observed once. The chain employs TRBV29-1 and TRBJ1-1; D gene uncertain. The CDR3 totals 11 residues. With 4 bases removed from V and 2 bases from J, the gap between germline ends came to 5 bases. The germline V gene has CDR1 SQVTM and CDR2 ANQGSEA. As DNA, the CDR3 is TGCAGCGTTGTAAGTAACACTGAAGCTTTCTTT. Its protein is CSVVSNTEAFF. Full variable domain (rest looked up from reference TRBV29-1 and TRBJ1-1): SAVISQKPSRDICQRGTSLTIQCQVDSQVTMMFWYRQQPGQSLTLIATANQGSEATYESGFVIDKFPISRPNLTFSTLTVSNMSPEDSSIYLCSVVSNTEAFFGQGTRLTVV.

The chain has TRBV21-1 and TRBJ2-7. TRBV21-1 is a pseudogene. This CDR3 comprises 14 residues. The CDR3 loop reads CASSKEALMYEQYF. The CDR3 DNA sequence: TGTGCCAGCAGCAAAGAGGCACTCATGTACGAGCAGTACTTC.

This chain uses TRBV7-2 with TRBJ2-3; 9 bases match TRBD1. The J segment lost 7 bases and the V segment lost 5 bases, leaving 7 bases of the junction unmatched. There are 14 residues in the CDR3. Germline lookup yields CDR1 SGHTA and CDR2 FQGNSA. The CDR3 nucleotides read TGTGCCAGCAGCCAAGGGACAGGGTTGAATACGCAGTATTTT. This encodes CASSQGTGLNTQYF.

The chain carries TRBV11-3 and TRBJ2-7; 11 bases map to TRBD2. Germline V gene sequence: CDR1 SGHNT, CDR2 YENEEA. The CDR3 has 16 residues. J gave up 0 bases and V 5 bases, and 6 bases lay outside the gene matches. DNA for the CDR3: TGTGCCAGCAGCATTACCGGGACTAGCGGCTCCTACGAGCAGTACTTC. Its protein product is CASSITGTSGSYEQYF.

J is TRBJ2-7 and V is TRBV6-1; 9 bases are a match to TRBD1. V shed 2 bases, J shed 3 bases, and the junction held 5 bases outside the gene matches. The CDR3 length is 15 residues. Germline V CDR1 and CDR2: MNHNS, SASEGT. CDR3 bases: TGTGCCAGCAGTGAATCGGGACAGGGTATCTACGAGCAGTACTTC. The encoded protein is CASSESGQGIYEQYF.

J is TRBJ2-7 and V is TRBV6-6, with 7 bases lining up with TRBD1. Per the germline V gene, CDR1 is MNHNY and CDR2 is SVGAGI (reference sequence). CDR3 length: 15 residues. The trim removed 0 bases at V and 3 bases at J, leaving 5 bases unmatched. The CDR3 loop reads CASSYSTGKYYEQYF. In DNA, the CDR3 is TGTGCCAGCAGTTACTCGACAGGGAAATACTACGAGCAGTACTTC.

The rearrangement uses TRBV27 and TRBJ1-2, with 11 bases matching TRBD1. V was pared by 3 bases and J by 8 bases, with 5 bases of the junction left unmatched. Germline V gene sequence: CDR1 MNHEY, CDR2 SMNVEV (reference sequence). This CDR3 is built from 14 residues. CDR3 loop: CASSFGQGASGYTF. CDR3 nucleotide sequence: TGTGCCAGCAGTTTCGGACAGGGGGCAAGCGGCTACACCTTC.

V usage is TRBV7-9 and J usage is TRBJ1-4; TRBD1 matches 10 bases. Trimming cost V 4 bases and J 8 bases; bases outside gene matches: 10. This CDR3 is 16 amino acids long. CDR1 is SEHNR and CDR2 is FQNEAQ in the germline V gene (reference sequence). The CDR3 DNA reads as TGTGCCAGCAGCTCCCAGCGACAGGGGGCCTCGGAAAAACTGTTTTTT. It encodes CASSSQRQGASEKLFF.